The rows below give T cell receptor beta chains drawn from one sample of a study of blood T cell repertoires in COVID-19. Measured with immunoSEQ multiplex PCR; TCRdb has only the in-frame clones, and not every one. The data show about 270,000 clones, about 83% seen once. Specimen: peripheral blood. The source of these receptors is a woman older than 75 with COVID-19, enrolled during active disease. Both conserved end residues are part of each CDR3.

V gene,J gene,CDR3 protein
TRBV24-1,TRBJ1-5,CATSDGQKNQPQHF
TRBV6-5,TRBJ2-3,CASSIGTPAGDTQYF
TRBV2,TRBJ1-5,CASSEMGQGGSQPQHF
TRBV11-2,TRBJ2-5,CASSFGTGYQETQYF
TRBV18,TRBJ1-3,CASSEGASSGNTIYF
TRBV4-1,TRBJ1-2,CASSQEGTGAGGYGYTF
TRBV30,TRBJ1-2,CACRNHDRGGYTF
TRBV6-5,TRBJ1-2,CASSYSSRLNYGYTF
TRBV5-1,TRBJ1-1,CASSLGGTKNTEAFF
TRBV9,TRBJ2-1,CASSVVLAGMNEQFF
TRBV18,TRBJ1-1,CASSLDRVYTEAFF
TRBV7-6,TRBJ1-6,CASSLMNRGGGDSPLHF
TRBV30,TRBJ1-5,CAWGQDNQPQHF
TRBV27,TRBJ1-2,CASSSKPTGWDGYTF
TRBV3-1/TRBV3-2,TRBJ1-5,CASSGLQDQPQHF
TRBV5-4,TRBJ1-1,CASSPTGSYTEAFF
TRBV29-1,TRBJ2-6,CSAFIGVTGANVLTF
TRBV10-3,TRBJ1-1,CAISESGGGNTEAFF
TRBV9,TRBJ2-2,CASSVAPGGTGELFF
TRBV3-1/TRBV3-2,TRBJ2-2,CASRQGGSGGELFF
TRBV28,TRBJ1-2,CASSLQGVSGGYTF
TRBV27,TRBJ2-7,CASKSGGEQYF
TRBV7-2,TRBJ1-6,CASSFSPGVGNNSPLHF
TRBV11-2,TRBJ2-3,CASSLPLTRIDTQYF
TRBV6-5,TRBJ2-1,CASNRGGEQFF
TRBV29-1,TRBJ2-5,CSFSPGGRETQYF
TRBV24-1,TRBJ2-7,CATSDLPGSQQYF
TRBV29-1,TRBJ2-5,CSTGRTSGEKTQYF
TRBV24-1,TRBJ2-7,CATSDPGTAYEQYF
TRBV2,TRBJ2-7,CASSERQGPTYEQYF
TRBV7-8,TRBJ2-1,CASSLTAGLAGIEQFF
TRBV12-3/TRBV12-4,TRBJ1-5,CASSLLSNQPQHF
TRBV5-4,TRBJ2-2,CASRSGGSANTGELFF
TRBV7-9,TRBJ1-2,CASSHLDRSNYGYTF
TRBV19,TRBJ1-1,CASSIEVMNTEAFF
TRBV19,TRBJ1-6,CASSIGTENSPLHF
TRBV28,TRBJ1-5,CASRTDFYQPQHF
TRBV18,TRBJ1-2,CASSPTLDRDYGYTF
TRBV4-2,TRBJ2-1,CASSQGAGGLSEQFF
TRBV18,TRBJ1-1,CASSPDTATEAFF
TRBV21-1,TRBJ1-3,CASSPRKRRVSGNTIYF
TRBV18,TRBJ2-7,CASSPPGLSAYEQYF
TRBV5-1,TRBJ2-1,CASSLDGASYNEQFF